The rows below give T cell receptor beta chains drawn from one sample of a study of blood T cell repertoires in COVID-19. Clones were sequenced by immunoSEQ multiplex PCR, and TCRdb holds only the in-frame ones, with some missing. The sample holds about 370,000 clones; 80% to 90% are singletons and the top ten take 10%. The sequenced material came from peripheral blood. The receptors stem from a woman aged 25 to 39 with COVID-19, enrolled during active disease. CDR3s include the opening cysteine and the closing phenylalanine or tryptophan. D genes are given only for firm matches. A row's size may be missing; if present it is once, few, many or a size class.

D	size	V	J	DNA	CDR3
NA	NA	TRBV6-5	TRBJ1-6	TGTGCCAGCAGCCGCAGCTCCTATAATTCACCCCTCCACTTT	CASSRSSYNSPLHF
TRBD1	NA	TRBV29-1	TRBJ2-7	TGCAGCGTTGTGACAGGGGGCTACGAGCAGTACTTC	CSVVTGGYEQYF
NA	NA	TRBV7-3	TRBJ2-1	TGTGCCAGCAGCTTAAACGGTGGAGGGTTGTATGAGCAGTTCTTC	CASSLNGGGLYEQFF
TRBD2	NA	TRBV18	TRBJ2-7	TGTGCCAGCTCCCTGCGGGGGACCCACTACGAGCAGTACTTC	CASSLRGTHYEQYF
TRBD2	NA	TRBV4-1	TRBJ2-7	TGCGCCAGCAGCCAAGATCAGGACGCGGGGGGGACCTACGAGCAGTACTTC	CASSQDQDAGGTYEQYF
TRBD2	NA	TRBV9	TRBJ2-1	TGTGCCAGCAGCGATTCCCGGGGGACTAGCGGCAACAATGAGCAGTTCTTC	CASSDSRGTSGNNEQFF
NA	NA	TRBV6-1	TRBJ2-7	TGTGCCAGCAGTGAATGGGCATTTATCGACGAGCAGTACTTC	CASSEWAFIDEQYF
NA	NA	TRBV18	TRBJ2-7	TGTGCCAGCTCACCAACACAGGTAGACGAGCAGTACTTC	CASSPTQVDEQYF
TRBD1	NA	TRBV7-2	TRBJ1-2	TGTGCCAGCAGCTTCGGACAGGGGGCGCGCGGCTACACCTTC	CASSFGQGARGYTF
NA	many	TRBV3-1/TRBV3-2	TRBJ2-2	TGTGCCAGCAGCCGAATAGAGGGGGAGCTGTTTTTT	CASSRIEGELFF
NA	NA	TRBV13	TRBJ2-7	TGTGCCAGCAGCCGGGACACTAGCTCCTACGAGCAGTACTTC	CASSRDTSSYEQYF
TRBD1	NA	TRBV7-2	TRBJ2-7	TGTGCCAGCAGCTATAGGGGGCTTACCTACGAGCAGTACTTC	CASSYRGLTYEQYF
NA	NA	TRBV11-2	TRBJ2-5	TGTGCCAGCAGCCGCCCCCAGGAGACCCAGTACTTC	CASSRPQETQYF
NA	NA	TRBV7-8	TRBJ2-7	TGTGCCAGCAGCTTTCCCGTGGGGGGAGGAGCCCTTCCCTACGAGCAGTACTTC	CASSFPVGGGALPYEQYF
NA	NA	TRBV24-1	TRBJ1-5	TGTGCCACCAGTGAGGGCAACGATCAGCCCCAGCATTTT	CATSEGNDQPQHF
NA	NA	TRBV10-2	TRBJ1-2	TGCGCCAGCCGACGGGATAACTATGGCTACACCTTC	CASRRDNYGYTF
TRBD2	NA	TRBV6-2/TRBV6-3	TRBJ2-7	TGTGCCAGCAGTTACGGGACGGGAGGGCCCGTAGGCGAGCAGTACTTC	CASSYGTGGPVGEQYF
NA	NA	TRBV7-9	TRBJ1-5	TGTGCCAGCAGCTTACAGGGGAGCAATCAGCCCCAGCATTTT	CASSLQGSNQPQHF
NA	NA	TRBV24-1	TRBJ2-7	TGTGCCACCAGTAATGCCCGGGAGCAGTACTTC	CATSNAREQYF
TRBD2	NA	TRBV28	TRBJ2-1	TGTGCCAGCAGTACTTTTCTAGCGGGAGCTTACAATGAGCAGTTCTTC	CASSTFLAGAYNEQFF
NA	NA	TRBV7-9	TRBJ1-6	TGTGCCAGCAGCCCGCGGGAGGGGGGTGCCTCACCCCTCCACTTT	CASSPREGGASPLHF
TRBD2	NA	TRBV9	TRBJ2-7	TGTGCCAGCAGCGTAGGCGGGAGTACCTACGAGCAGTACTTC	CASSVGGSTYEQYF
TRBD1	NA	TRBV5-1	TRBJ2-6	TGCGCCAGCAGCCAAAGACAGGGGGCCAGCTCTGGGGCCAACGTCCTGACTTTC	CASSQRQGASSGANVLTF
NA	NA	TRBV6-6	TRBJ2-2	TGTGCCAGCAGTTACGCGGAGTGGCGGGAGCTGTTTTTT	CASSYAEWRELFF
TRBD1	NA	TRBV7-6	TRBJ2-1	TGTGCCAGCAGCCCCTGGCCTCCGGGACAGCCATACAATGAGCAGTTCTTC	CASSPWPPGQPYNEQFF
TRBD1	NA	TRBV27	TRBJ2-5	TGTGCCAGCAGTTCGCGACAGGGAACTCTCGCACAAGAGACCCAGTACTTC	CASSSRQGTLAQETQYF
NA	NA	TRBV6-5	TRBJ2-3	TGTGCCAGCAGCCGCTCCCTGACAGCCCAAGTTACGCAGTATTTT	CASSRSLTAQVTQYF
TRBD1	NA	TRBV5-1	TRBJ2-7	TGCGCCAGCAGCTCTTCCGGGACAGCGGACTCCTACGAGCAGTACTTC	CASSSSGTADSYEQYF
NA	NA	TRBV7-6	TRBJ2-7	TGTGCCAGCAGCTTAGACCCAGGGTCGAACTACGAGCAGTACTTC	CASSLDPGSNYEQYF
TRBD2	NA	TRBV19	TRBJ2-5	TGTGCCAGTAGTATAACCCAGCCTAGCGGGCCTGAGGGGACCCAGTACTTC	CASSITQPSGPEGTQYF